The next 31 T cell receptor beta chains were all read from a single sample in a study of early T cells in non-severe SARS-CoV-2 infection. TCRdb fed the 5' RACE reads into MiXCR, producing one record per CDR3 protein. The table has around 59,000 distinct CDR3 sequences, about 8.9% seen once; the top ten hold approximately 15%. Specimen: whole blood. These receptors all stem from an adult who was a healthcare worker with PCR-confirmed SARS-CoV-2 infection or an uninfected control (not recorded which).

In this sample, this clonotype turned up a few times. The V call is TRBV5-4, the J call TRBJ2-5; maybe TRBD2 (6 bases). This CDR3 has 14 residues. The germline V gene has CDR1 SGHNT and CDR2 YYREEE (reference sequence). Trimming left V 0 bases short and J 3 bases short, with 9 bases between. CDR3 in DNA: TGTGCCAGCAGCTTGGGCGGGGTGGAAGAGACCCAGTACTTC. This translates into CASSLGGVEETQYF.

This clonotype was observed once. A much larger clone differs from this one at a single base, so this may be a read error. The chain recombines TRBV10-3 with TRBJ1-6, with 8 bases aligning to TRBD1. Looked up from germline, CDR1 is ENHRY and CDR2 is SYGVKD. This CDR3 region has 13 residues. The CDR3 sequence is CTTEGQGNSPLHF. The CDR3 nucleotides read TGTACCACCGAAGGACAGGGTAACTCACCCCTCCACTTT.

This clonotype was observed many times. The chain joins TRBV28 to TRBJ1-1; 7 bases line up with TRBD1. This CDR3 is built from 14 residues. Germline V gene lookup returns CDR1 MDHEN and CDR2 SYDVKM. V shed 8 bases, J shed 5 bases, and the junction held 11 bases outside the gene matches. The CDR3 sequence is CASWLGGGYTEAFF. The CDR3 DNA is TGTGCCAGCTGGCTAGGGGGCGGATATACTGAAGCTTTCTTT.

This clonotype was counted at least ten times. This chain links TRBV18 with TRBJ1-6; 8 bases map to TRBD1. The CDR3 consists of 15 residues. Trimming took 4 bases from V and 5 from J; bases not matched to a gene: 4. The germline gives CDR1 KGHSH, CDR2 LQKENI. CDR3 DNA sequence: TGTGCCAGCTCACGGACAGGGAGTGATAATTCACCCCTCCACTTT. Translating gives CASSRTGSDNSPLHF.

On this clonotype itself: Just one base apart from a much larger clone, this may be a read error. V gene TRBV4-3 combines with J gene TRBJ2-7; D call uncertain. Germline V gene data show CDR1 as LGHNA and CDR2 as YSLEER. The CDR3 extends over 13 amino acids. The CDR3 DNA follows: TGCACCAGCAGCCAAGGGCCGTCCTACGAGCAGTACTTC. Amino acids: CTSSQGPSYEQYF.

The sample holds many counts of this clonotype. The genes are TRBV28 and TRBJ1-1; 7 bases match TRBD1. Germline V CDR1 and CDR2: MDHEN, SYDVKM. The CDR3 sequence is 15 residues long. Losses at the gene ends were 10 bases for V and 0 bases for J; bases not matched to a gene: 11. In DNA, the CDR3 is TGTGCCACCAGACAGGGACAGACAATGAACACTGAAGCTTTCTTT. Encoded protein: CATRQGQTMNTEAFF.

The sample holds a few counts of this clonotype. The rearrangement joins TRBV3-1 to TRBJ1-2, with D perhaps TRBD1 (5 bases). The CDR3 length is 11 residues. Trimming shortened V by 5 bases and J by 9 bases, and 10 bases separated the two germline ends. Germline-derived CDR1 and CDR2 are LGHDT and YNNKEL (reference sequence). Here the CDR3 reads CASSLPGRYTF. The CDR3 DNA reads as TGTGCCAGCAGCTTACCGGGGCGCTACACCTTC.

In this sample, this clonotype turned up many times. The rearrangement joins TRBV4-2 to TRBJ1-3; D gene uncertain. The ends were cut back, 4 bases at V and 0 bases at J, with 10 bases in the middle. In germline, CDR1 is LGHNA, CDR2 YNFKEQ. This CDR3 comprises 15 residues. The CDR3 coding sequence is TGTGCCAGCAGCCTCCCCGCCAGCTCTGGAAACACCATATATTTT. Protein sequence: CASSLPASSGNTIYF.

In this sample, this clonotype turned up many times. The chain uses TRBV6-1 and TRBJ2-2; 8 nucleotides line up with TRBD1. Germline V gene data show CDR1 as MNHNS and CDR2 as SASEGT. The ends lost 8 bases at V and 8 bases at J; junction bases unmatched: 13. This CDR3 comprises 15 residues. The CDR3 is CASSRQGAFAGELFF. The CDR3 region has the DNA TGTGCCAGCTCTAGGCAGGGGGCGTTCGCTGGGGAGCTGTTTTTT.

This clonotype has ten or more counts. The V and J genes are TRBV24-1 and TRBJ2-5; 8 nucleotides agree with TRBD2. CDR1 is KGHDR and CDR2 is SFDVKD in the germline V gene. Germline trimming cut 5 bases from V and 1 base from J; bases unmatched to any gene: 5. This CDR3 contains 15 residues. CDR3 in amino acids: CATSGETSVQETQYF. CDR3 DNA: TGTGCCACCAGTGGCGAGACTAGCGTCCAAGAGACCCAGTACTTC.

This clonotype was seen ten or more times. V and J are TRBV20-1 and TRBJ2-2, with D hard to call. This CDR3 spans 12 amino acids. Germline V lookup: CDR1 DFQATT, CDR2 SNEGSKA (reference sequence). Deletions cut 5 bases from V and 6 bases from J, with 10 bases between. CDR3 nucleotide sequence: TGCAGTGCTCACACCGAGCCCGGGGAGCTGTTTTTT. Translated, it gives CSAHTEPGELFF.

In its sample, this clonotype was seen many times. The chain links TRBV10-3 to TRBJ2-2; 7 nucleotides agree with TRBD2. Trimming took 4 bases from V and 3 from J; bases not matched to a gene: 8. CDR3 length equals 16 residues. The germline gives CDR1 ENHRY, CDR2 SYGVKD. The CDR3 bases are TGTGCCATCAGTGCCGCCGGGACTACATACACCGGGGAGCTGTTTTTT. Translating it yields CAISAAGTTYTGELFF.

This clonotype occurred a few times. Possible read error: a much larger clone is one base away. The chain has TRBV19 and TRBJ2-4, with TRBD1 matching 11 bases. Germline loops: CDR1 LNHDA, CDR2 SQIVND (reference sequence). The CDR3 runs to 17 residues. CDR3 amino acids: CASSTPGVRDRGNIRYF. In DNA form, the CDR3 reads TGTGCCAGTAGTACCCCTGGGGTCCGGGACAGGGGGAACATTCGGTACTTC.

At least ten counts were recorded for this clonotype. The rearrangement uses TRBV6-6 and TRBJ1-3; D ambiguous. The CDR3 is made up of 14 amino acids. Trimming shortened V by 7 bases and J by 2 bases, and 12 bases separated the two germline ends. The V gene's germline CDR1 is MNHNY and CDR2 SVGAGI (reference sequence). CDR3 DNA sequence: TGTGCCAGCACTTCCCCCTCGGCTGGAAACACCATATATTTT. It codes for CASTSPSAGNTIYF.

J is TRBJ2-7 and V is TRBV7-9; perhaps TRBD1 as D (5 bases). CDR1 is SEHNR, CDR2 FQNEAQ, per germline (reference sequence). Trimming cost V 1 base and J 5 bases, with 18 bases left between them. The CDR3 sequence is 16 residues long. The CDR3 loop is CASSLERLGLRDEQYF. The CDR3 DNA follows: TGTGCCAGCAGCTTAGAGCGTTTGGGGCTTCGGGACGAGCAGTACTTC.

This clonotype was observed a few times. The genes are TRBV4-2 and TRBJ1-1; TRBD1 aligns across 8 bases. The germline CDR1 and CDR2 sequences are LGHNA and YNFKEQ. V lost 2 bases, J lost 1 base, and 6 bases stayed unmatched. This CDR3 is 16 amino acids long. The CDR3 coding sequence is TGTGCCAGCAGCCAACGTTCCGGGACAGGGAACACTGAAGCTTTCTTT. Translating it yields CASSQRSGTGNTEAFF.

V gene TRBV18 combines with J gene TRBJ2-7; D is perhaps TRBD1 (6 bases). V lost 3 bases to trimming and J lost 5 bases, with 8 bases between them. The germline CDR1 and CDR2 sequences are KGHSH and LQKENI. The CDR3 sequence is 12 residues long. CDR3 nucleotide sequence: TGTGCCAGCTCACCGACAGGCGACGAGCAGTACTTC. Translating gives CASSPTGDEQYF. The whole variable domain, filled in from reference TRBV18 and TRBJ2-7, reads NAGVMQNPRHLVRRRGQEARLRCSPMKGHSHVYWYRQLPEEGLKFMVYLQKENIIDESGMPKERFSAEFPKEGPSILRIQQVVRGDSAAYFCASSPTGDEQYFGPGTRLTVT.

This clonotype was picked up a small number of times. The gene calls are TRBV20-1 and TRBJ1-1, with 10 bases identical to TRBD1. V gave up 4 bases and J gave up 1 base; unmatched junction bases: 21. Germline CDR1 is DFQATT and CDR2 is SNEGSKA (reference sequence). The CDR3 is made up of 20 amino acids. CDR3 coding DNA: TGCAGTGCTACTGTCAAAATGGACAGGGGGAGGGTTTTCGGGAACACTGAAGCTTTCTTT. This codes for CSATVKMDRGRVFGNTEAFF.

This clonotype showed up many times. This chain joins TRBV7-9 and TRBJ2-3; 7 bases are a match to TRBD1. The CDR3 length is 15 residues. J was trimmed by 4 bases and V by 5 bases; bases with no gene match: 9. Germline loops: CDR1 SEHNR, CDR2 FQNEAQ (reference sequence). Here the CDR3 DNA reads TGTGCCAGCAGCGCCCGAGGGGGCGATGCAGATACGCAGTATTTT. Translated: CASSARGGDADTQYF.

This clonotype was detected many times. CDR3 protein: CASSQVIVAGGYQNHNEQFF. In nucleotides, the CDR3 is TGTGCCAGCAGCCAAGTAATTGTAGCGGGAGGGTACCAGAACCACAATGAGCAGTTCTTC. The chain links TRBV14 to TRBJ2-1; 11 bases fit TRBD2. Trimming took 1 base from V and 5 from J; bases not matched to a gene: 16. CDR3 length equals 20 residues. Germline loops: CDR1 SGHDN, CDR2 FVKESK.

This clonotype has at least ten counts. CDR3 in amino acids: CASSDKSSQRDEQFF. CDR3 DNA sequence: TGTGCCAGCAGTGATAAATCATCGCAGAGGGATGAGCAGTTCTTC. The chain has TRBV25-1 and TRBJ2-1; TRBD2 is a possible D gene (5 bases). This CDR3 contains 15 residues. V gave up 3 bases and J gave up 8 bases, with 17 bases separating them. Germline V gene lookup returns CDR1 MGHDK and CDR2 SYGVNS.

This rearrangement joins TRBV7-3 to TRBJ2-2; 9 bases match TRBD2. With V trimmed by 1 base and J by 1 base, 4 bases remained unmatched. The CDR3 runs to 17 residues. Germline CDR1 reads SGHTA; CDR2 reads FQGTGA. CDR3 amino acids: CASSLSIAGVNTGELFF. The DNA of the CDR3 is TGTGCCAGCAGCTTAAGCATAGCGGGAGTGAACACCGGGGAGCTGTTTTTT.

The chain links TRBV12-3 or TRBV12-4 to TRBJ2-1; 13 bases fit TRBD2. The J segment lost 10 bases and the V segment lost 6 bases, leaving 6 bases of the junction unmatched. This CDR3 region has 14 residues. The CDR3 loop reads CASRPGLAGYEQFF. Here the CDR3 DNA reads TGTGCCAGCAGACCGGGACTAGCGGGATACGAGCAGTTCTTC.

This clonotype occurred many times. V usage is TRBV7-2 and J usage is TRBJ2-7, with D unresolved. Trimming cost V 1 base and J 4 bases, with 11 bases left between them. Germline CDR1 reads SGHTA; CDR2 reads FQGNSA. This CDR3 is built from 14 residues. The CDR3 sequence is CASSLGRSQYEQYF. CDR3 DNA sequence: TGTGCCAGCAGCTTAGGGCGGAGCCAATACGAGCAGTACTTC.

As to this clonotype: A much larger clone is a single base away; this may be a read error. This chain joins TRBV20-1 and TRBJ1-2; D is undetermined. V dropped 5 bases and J dropped 2 bases, with 12 bases sitting between them. From germline, CDR1 is DFQATT and CDR2 SNEGSKA (reference sequence). The CDR3 length is 13 residues. Written as DNA, the CDR3 is TGCAGTGCTCAAAACACTCTAAACTATGGCTACACCTTC. Translation gives CSAQNTLNYGYTF.

The sample holds a few counts of this clonotype. This chain links TRBV9 with TRBJ2-7; TRBD1 matches at 8 bases. The CDR3 is 14 residues long. The V segment lost 0 bases and the J segment 3 bases; nucleotides outside the gene matches: 2. Looked up from germline, CDR1 is SGDLS and CDR2 is YYNGEE. CDR3 DNA sequence: TGTGCCAGCAGCGTAGCCGGGACAGGCTACGAGCAGTACTTC. Protein sequence: CASSVAGTGYEQYF. Using reference TRBV9 and TRBJ2-7 for the parts outside the CDR3, the full variable domain is DSGVTQTPKHLITATGQRVTLRCSPRSGDLSVYWYQQSLDQGLQFLIQYYNGEERAKGNILERFSAQQFPDLHSELNLSSLELGDSALYFCASSVAGTGYEQYFGPGTRLTVT.

At least ten counts were recorded for this clonotype. The V call is TRBV4-2, the J call TRBJ1-1; a possible D gene is TRBD1 (6 bases). This CDR3 region has 14 residues. V lost 4 bases to trimming and J lost 1 base, with 10 bases between them. Germline CDR1 LGHNA, CDR2 YNFKEQ. CDR3 DNA: TGTGCCAGCAGCCGGAACAGGGAGAACACTGAAGCTTTCTTT. It yields the protein CASSRNRENTEAFF.

In its sample, this clonotype was seen many times. The V and J genes are TRBV30 and TRBJ1-1; TRBD1 might be the D (5 bases). The CDR3 length is 14 residues. Trimming took off 3 bases at V and 3 bases at J, with 14 bases between the two ends. Germline V gene sequence: CDR1 GTSNPN, CDR2 SVGIG (reference sequence). In DNA form, the CDR3 reads TGTGCCTGGAGCGACAGCGGTCCCCACACTGAAGCTTTCTTT. This translates into CAWSDSGPHTEAFF.

This clonotype was observed many times. J is TRBJ2-7 and V is TRBV5-1, with 8 nucleotides matching TRBD1. Germline-derived CDR1 and CDR2 are SGHRS and YFSETQ. The trim removed 4 bases at V and 2 bases at J, leaving 5 bases unmatched. The CDR3 covers 14 residues. Here the CDR3 reads CASSPRTGPYEQYF. The DNA for the CDR3 is TGCGCCAGCAGCCCACGGACAGGGCCCTACGAGCAGTACTTC.

This chain connects TRBV27 to TRBJ1-2; TRBD1 matches 7 bases. The CDR3 extends over 13 amino acids. Germline loops: CDR1 MNHEY, CDR2 SMNVEV (reference sequence). Losses at the gene ends were 0 bases for V and 8 bases for J; bases not matched to a gene: 3. The CDR3 reads CASSLSGGAGYTF. The CDR3 DNA reads TGTGCCAGCAGTTTATCAGGGGGCGCGGGCTACACCTTC.

By frequency in the sample, this clonotype is medium-sized. The V call is TRBV14, the J call TRBJ1-6, with D perhaps matching TRBD1 (5 bases). The germline V and J ends were trimmed by 0 bases and 3 bases, with 6 bases remaining between them. Germline values: CDR1 SGHDN, CDR2 FVKESK. This CDR3 contains 15 residues. The CDR3 nucleotides read TGTGCCAGCAGCCAAGATGACAGCTATAATTCACCCCTCCACTTT. Its protein product is CASSQDDSYNSPLHF.